This T cell receptor (beta chain) was retrieved from a study of shared clonotypes between healthy human individuals. Study in general: Every donor yielded three CD4 naive, three CD4 memory, two CD8 naive and one CD8 memory plate.

Sequencing used immunoSEQ multiplex PCR; TCRdb keeps in-frame clones, though not all of them. The repertoire holds some 1.1 million clones, with roughly 80% as singletons. In regard to this clone: The antigen is not known.

Trimming took off 3 bases at V and 4 bases at J, with 10 bases between the two ends. Per the germline V gene, CDR1 is LGHNA and CDR2 is YNFKEQ. This CDR3 region has 14 residues. Study observations and caveats: Relative to clonotypes present in all four donors, those not shared had lower generation probabilities. There were few donors, and this limited the genetic and exposure-history diversity represented. Rarefaction indicated that sorted-subset sequencing remained incomplete although depth was large.

The chain links TRBV4-2 to TRBJ1-5; TRBD1 is a possible D gene (6 bases). This receptor was taken from a man younger than 30 in good health. Some clones in this sample may be carry-over from other donors' samples. The sequencing input was memory CD4+ T cells from PBMCs. Subset given: CD45RA-negative fraction. The CDR3 DNA is TGTGCCAGCAGCCATGGGGGGCTGAATCAGCCCCAGCATTTT. This codes for CASSHGGLNQPQHF.